The rows below give T cell receptor beta chains drawn from one sample of a study of shared clonotypes between healthy human individuals. The table came from immunoSEQ multiplex PCR; TCRdb's copy has only in-frame clones and leaves some out. The sample carries hundreds of thousands of clones, 96% recorded once. The specimen was memory CD8+ T cells sorted from blood. These receptors all stem from a man in his thirties or forties in good health. The CDR3 runs from the conserved cysteine through the conserved F or W. D genes are given only for firm matches. The size of a clone is reported for some rows only, either as once, few or many, or as a class for expanded clones.

J gene | clone size | D gene | V gene | CDR3 DNA | CDR3 protein
TRBJ2-2 | once | NA | TRBV7-3 | TGTGCCAGCAGCTACGGGGCCGGGGAGCTGTTTTTT | CASSYGAGELFF
TRBJ2-7 | NA | TRBD2 | TRBV30 | TGTGCCTGGGACCGCGGACTAGCGGGAGAGGTACACTTC | CAWDRGLAGEVHF
TRBJ2-3 | NA | TRBD1 | TRBV5-4 | TGTGCCAGCAGTCGGGACAGGGGGCTAGCGGGAACCACAGATACGCAGTATTTT | CASSRDRGLAGTTDTQYF
TRBJ1-6 | NA | NA | TRBV10-3 | TGTGCCACCAGTGAGTCGGTACAGAATAATTCACCCCTCCACTTT | CATSESVQNNSPLHF
TRBJ2-1 | NA | TRBD1 | TRBV27 | TGTGCCAGCGGACAGGAGTACAATGAGCAGTTCTTC | CASGQEYNEQFF
TRBJ2-1 | NA | NA | TRBV27 | TGTGCCAGCACGGCAAGCTCCTACAATGAGCAGTTCTTC | CASTASSYNEQFF
TRBJ1-2 | NA | TRBD1 | TRBV7-3 | TGTGCCAGCAGCCCCGGGACAGGGTCTGGCTATGGCTACACCTTC | CASSPGTGSGYGYTF
TRBJ2-5 | NA | TRBD2 | TRBV19 | TGTGCCAGTAGTACTAGCGGGAGTATCGGAATATCGGAGACCCAGTACTTC | CASSTSGSIGISETQYF
TRBJ2-1 | NA | NA | TRBV1 | TGCACCAGCAGCCAAGCCCTAGCGGCCGATAGCTCCTACAATGAGCAGTTCTTC | CTSSQALAADSSYNEQFF
TRBJ2-7 | NA | NA | TRBV7-9 | TGTGCCAGCAGCTCAACTATCTACGAGCAGTACTTC | CASSSTIYEQYF
TRBJ2-7 | NA | TRBD2 | TRBV28 | TGTGCCAGCATGCCCGGGACAGCGGGAGGACACGAGCAGTACTTC | CASMPGTAGGHEQYF
TRBJ1-4 | NA | TRBD1 | TRBV7-9 | TGTGCCAGCAGCGGGGGGACAGGGAATGAAAAACTGTTTTTT | CASSGGTGNEKLFF
TRBJ2-1 | once | NA | TRBV29-1 | TGCAGCGTCTCGGATACAGTGCGGAATGAGCAGTTCTTC | CSVSDTVRNEQFF
TRBJ2-2 | NA | NA | TRBV5-1 | TGCGCCAGCAGTTACAGGGCCACCGGGGAACTGTTTTTT | CASSYRATGELFF
TRBJ1-1 | once | NA | TRBV6-6 | TGTGCCAGCAGTTACGGTCACTTGAACACTGAAGCTTTCTTT | CASSYGHLNTEAFF
TRBJ2-1 | NA | NA | TRBV20-1 | TGCAGTGGCGATGAGCAGTTCTTC | CSGDEQFF
TRBJ2-2 | NA | NA | TRBV5-4 | TGTGCCAGCAGCCCTTACGGTGGGGGCAGAGGCGGGGAGCTGTTTTTT | CASSPYGGGRGGELFF
TRBJ2-1 | NA | NA | TRBV20-1 | TGCAGTGCTAGCGTAGTCTATGAGCAGTTCTTC | CSASVVYEQFF
TRBJ2-7 | NA | NA | TRBV28 | TGTGCCAGCAGCGTATTTTATAGCGGCTCCTACGAGCAGTACTTC | CASSVFYSGSYEQYF
TRBJ1-1 | NA | NA | TRBV11-3 | TGTGCCAGCAGCGTATACCGAATGGGCGACACTGAAGCTTTCTTT | CASSVYRMGDTEAFF
TRBJ2-2 | NA | NA | TRBV11-1 | TGTGCCAGCAGCTTACAGGCCACCGGGGAGCTGTTTTTT | CASSLQATGELFF
TRBJ2-3 | NA | NA | TRBV6-4 | TGTGCCAGCAGTGCCTCGGGGGGCACAGATACGCAGTATTTT | CASSASGGTDTQYF
TRBJ2-7 | NA | TRBD1 | TRBV9 | TGTGCCAGCAGCAACTCGGACAGGCCCTACGAGCAGTACTTC | CASSNSDRPYEQYF
TRBJ1-1 | NA | NA | TRBV6-5 | TGTGCCAGCAGTTACTTCGGCAGAAGGACTGAAGCTTTCTTT | CASSYFGRRTEAFF
TRBJ2-2 | once | TRBD2 | TRBV9 | TGTGCCAGCAGCGTAGAGGGAGGGCCGACCGGGGAGCTGTTTTTT | CASSVEGGPTGELFF
TRBJ2-5 | NA | TRBD1 | TRBV28 | TGTGCCAGCAGTTTAGGGACAGGGCGAGAGACCCAGTACTTC | CASSLGTGRETQYF
TRBJ1-1 | NA | TRBD1 | TRBV18 | TGTGCCAGCTCACCTGGGACAGGGAACACTGAAGCTTTCTTT | CASSPGTGNTEAFF
TRBJ2-3 | NA | NA | TRBV5-4 | TGTGCCAGCAGCTTGGCGACAAAACCCACAGATACGCAGTATTTT | CASSLATKPTDTQYF
TRBJ2-6 | NA | NA | TRBV11-3 | TGTGCCAGCGCAAACTCTGGGGCCAACGTCCTGACTTTC | CASANSGANVLTF
TRBJ2-1 | NA | NA | TRBV4-1 | TGCGCCAGCAGCCAACAAGACGGGCGTAGAAACAATGAGCAGTTCTTC | CASSQQDGRRNNEQFF
TRBJ2-3 | NA | NA | TRBV7-2 | TGTGCCAGCAGCTTAGCGGCAGGGGGGAGGGCTACGCAGTATTTT | CASSLAAGGRATQYF
TRBJ2-5 | NA | TRBD2 | TRBV4-1 | TGCGCCAGCAGCCAAGATTTACTAGCGGGGTACCAAGAGACCCAGTACTTC | CASSQDLLAGYQETQYF
TRBJ2-1 | NA | NA | TRBV11-2 | TGTGCCAGCAGCTTAGTTCAGTATGAGCAGTTCTTC | CASSLVQYEQFF
TRBJ1-3 | NA | NA | TRBV10-1 | TGCGCCAGCAGTGGTCAGTCCTCTGGAAACACCATATATTTT | CASSGQSSGNTIYF
TRBJ2-5 | NA | NA | TRBV7-9 | TGTGCCAGCAGCCTACAGGGGAGGACGGAGACCCAGTACTTC | CASSLQGRTETQYF
TRBJ2-3 | NA | TRBD1 | TRBV6-6 | TGTGCCAGCAGTTACTTGACAGGGAAGGCAGATACGCAGTATTTT | CASSYLTGKADTQYF
TRBJ2-2 | NA | NA | TRBV5-1 | TGCGCCAGCAGCTCCCTCGGTGGCGGGGAGCTGTTTTTT | CASSSLGGGELFF
TRBJ2-5 | NA | NA | TRBV5-4 | TGTGCCAGCAGCTTGGGGGGCCCGGGCCAAGAGACCCAGTACTTC | CASSLGGPGQETQYF
TRBJ1-2 | NA | NA | TRBV27 | TGTGCCAGCAGTTTATTCAGGGGCTATAACTATGGCTACACCTTC | CASSLFRGYNYGYTF
TRBJ2-3 | NA | TRBD2 | TRBV4-1 | TGCGCCAGCAGCCAACTAGCGGGCCCCCAGGATACGCAGTATTTT | CASSQLAGPQDTQYF
TRBJ2-1 | NA | NA | TRBV7-9 | TGTGCCAGCAGCCCAAGTCGGCTCGCGGGACTTTACAATGAGCAGTTCTTC | CASSPSRLAGLYNEQFF
TRBJ2-1 | NA | NA | TRBV4-1 | TGCGCCAGCAGCCAAGCCGTGGTAGGGGATGAGCAGTTCTTC | CASSQAVVGDEQFF
TRBJ2-3 | NA | NA | TRBV5-1 | TGCGCCAGCAGCAGCTGGGACGGTCGCACAGATACGCAGTATTTT | CASSSWDGRTDTQYF
TRBJ2-3 | NA | NA | TRBV2 | TGTGCCAGCAGTGAAGGTTCGGCAGATACGCAGTATTTT | CASSEGSADTQYF
TRBJ2-2 | NA | NA | TRBV7-9 | TGTGCCAGCAGCTTAGGGGGGACCGGGGAGCTGTTTTTT | CASSLGGTGELFF
TRBJ1-5 | NA | NA | TRBV19 | TGTGCCAGTAGGGTCCGTGGACAGCCCCAGCATTTT | CASRVRGQPQHF
TRBJ1-2 | NA | TRBD1 | TRBV9 | TGTGCCAGCAGCACCCGCGGGGACAGGGGATCCTATGGCTACACCTTC | CASSTRGDRGSYGYTF
TRBJ2-3 | NA | NA | TRBV5-8 | TGTGCCAGCAGCCTCCGTAGGGCCACAGATACGCAGTATTTT | CASSLRRATDTQYF
TRBJ2-5 | once | TRBD1 | TRBV10-1 | TGCGCCAGCAGTGAACAGGGGGGAGAGCAGTACTTC | CASSEQGGEQYF
TRBJ2-6 | NA | NA | TRBV5-3 | TGTGCCAGAAGCAGAAGCCAGAGAGACTCTGGGGCCAACGTCCTGACTTTC | CARSRSQRDSGANVLTF
TRBJ2-7 | NA | TRBD1 | TRBV6-1 | TGTGCCAGCAGTGAGGACAGGGGCGAGCAGTACTTC | CASSEDRGEQYF
TRBJ2-1 | NA | TRBD2 | TRBV6-1 | TGTGCCAGCAGTGAAGCGCACAGCGGGAGGAATGAGCAGTTCTTC | CASSEAHSGRNEQFF
TRBJ1-5 | NA | NA | TRBV6-5 | TGTGCCAGCAGTCTCAGGGAGGGACAGCCCCAGCATTTT | CASSLREGQPQHF
TRBJ2-2 | NA | NA | TRBV10-1 | TGCGCCAGCGGGAACACCGGGGAGCTGTTTTTT | CASGNTGELFF